The 24 T cell receptor beta chains listed next were all sequenced from one sample in a study of blood T cell repertoires in COVID-19. The repertoire was sequenced with immunoSEQ multiplex PCR; TCRdb's copy has only in-frame clones and lacks some. This repertoire shows about 21,000 clones, approximately 90% found once; its top ten account for under 20%. Input material: peripheral blood. The origin of the receptors is an older man with active COVID-19.

This clone turned up a few times. The V call is TRBV7-9, the J call TRBJ2-5; 9 positions agree with TRBD1. Trimming removed 0 bases from V and 3 bases from J; junction bases left unmatched: 2. There are 15 residues in the CDR3. The germline CDR1 and CDR2 sequences are SEHNR and FQNEAQ (reference sequence). Here the CDR3 reads CASSLAGQGEETQYF. The CDR3 DNA sequence: TGTGCCAGCAGCTTAGCGGGACAGGGAGAAGAGACCCAGTACTTC.

The chain joins TRBV27 to TRBJ2-3; TRBD2 might be the D (5 bases). The CDR3 length is 18 residues. V gave up 1 base and J gave up 2 bases, with 19 bases separating them. Germline CDR1 MNHEY, CDR2 SMNVEV (reference sequence). The CDR3 here is CASSLLSPGSALTDTQYF. The CDR3 nucleotides are TGTGCCAGCAGTTTATTATCTCCGGGATCCGCGCTCACAGATACGCAGTATTTT.

The chain joins TRBV5-1 to TRBJ2-5; a weak D match, TRBD1 (5 bases). Per the germline V gene, CDR1 is SGHRS and CDR2 is YFSETQ. V lost 2 bases, J lost 3 bases, and 5 bases lay in between. CDR3 length: 12 amino acids. The CDR3: CASSFREETQYF. Written as DNA, the CDR3 is TGCGCCAGCAGCTTCAGGGAAGAGACCCAGTACTTC.

This sequence joins TRBV18 and TRBJ2-3, with D possibly matching TRBD1 (6 bases). V was pared by 6 bases and J by 6 bases, with 10 bases between. The CDR3 contains 12 residues. Germline V gene sequence: CDR1 KGHSH, CDR2 LQKENI. CDR3 nucleotide sequence: TGTGCCAGCTCCCCTGACAGGGATACGCAGTATTTT. Translating it yields CASSPDRDTQYF.

V usage is TRBV9 and J usage is TRBJ2-3; 7 bases match TRBD2. Germline CDR1 and CDR2: SGDLS and YYNGEE. There are 14 residues in the CDR3. V gave up 6 bases and J gave up 5 bases; unmatched junction bases: 9. The CDR3 region is CASKAGEAGDTQYF. The CDR3 DNA follows: TGTGCCAGCAAGGCGGGGGAGGCTGGAGATACGCAGTATTTT.

The chain couples TRBV7-8 to TRBJ2-3, with 11 nucleotides matching TRBD2. V shed 7 bases and J 1 base; nucleotides not matched to a gene: 4. Germline V gene lookup returns CDR1 SGHVS and CDR2 FQNEAQ. This CDR3 has 15 residues. The CDR3 nucleotides are TGTGCCAGCAAATCACTAGCGGGAGGCACAGATACGCAGTATTTT. It encodes CASKSLAGGTDTQYF.

The chain carries TRBV18 and TRBJ2-5; 8 bases align to TRBD1. Per the germline V gene, CDR1 is KGHSH and CDR2 is LQKENI. V gave up 6 bases and J gave up 5 bases; unmatched junction bases: 11. The CDR3 consists of 15 residues. CDR3 nucleotides: TGTGCCAGCTCGCCTAACCAGGGGGCCCGGGAGACCCAGTACTTC. It translates to CASSPNQGARETQYF.

The CDR3, as DNA: TGCGCCAGCAGCCAAGATTTCGCTAGCGGCACAGATACGCAGTATTTT. Protein sequence: CASSQDFASGTDTQYF. The chain couples TRBV4-1 to TRBJ2-3; a possible D gene is TRBD2 (6 bases). The CDR3 sequence is 16 residues long. The germline gives CDR1 MGHRA, CDR2 YSYEKL. The V gene lost 0 bases and the J gene lost 1 base, with 11 bases spanning the gap.

The chain joins TRBV9 to TRBJ2-1; possibly TRBD2 for D (6 bases). Deletions cut 0 bases from V and 4 bases from J, with 11 bases between. Germline assignment: CDR1 SGDLS and CDR2 YYNGEE. This CDR3 comprises 15 residues. This chain's CDR3 is CASSVGDGSYNEQFF. In DNA, the CDR3 is TGTGCCAGCAGCGTAGGGGACGGGAGTTACAATGAGCAGTTCTTC.

The chain links TRBV7-2 to TRBJ2-5, with D unclear. Germline CDR1 SGHTA, CDR2 FQGNSA. The CDR3 contains 14 residues. V was clipped by 0 bases and J by 2 bases, with 7 bases between them. This chain's CDR3 is CASSLAGSQETQYF. CDR3 coding DNA: TGTGCCAGCAGCTTAGCGGGCAGTCAAGAGACCCAGTACTTC.

V is TRBV4-1 and J is TRBJ1-2; D unresolved. There are 13 residues in the CDR3. The germline CDR1 and CDR2 sequences are MGHRA and YSYEKL. Trimming stripped 5 bases from V and 4 bases from J, with 11 bases between. The CDR3 is CASSTPGAYGYTF. The CDR3 DNA sequence: TGCGCCAGCAGCACCCCCGGTGCCTATGGCTACACCTTC.

The rearrangement joins TRBV7-9 to TRBJ2-1; 7 bases line up with TRBD2. CDR1 SEHNR and CDR2 FQNEAQ come from the germline V gene (reference sequence). The CDR3 sequence is 15 residues long. V lost 5 bases, J lost 9 bases, and 13 bases stayed unmatched. CDR3 residues: CASSRTLGGSGEQFF. DNA of the CDR3: TGTGCCAGCAGCCGGACCCTCGGCGGGAGTGGTGAGCAGTTCTTC.

The V call is TRBV4-1, the J call TRBJ2-1; D might be TRBD1 (5 bases). The CDR3 covers 15 residues. Germline V gene sequence: CDR1 MGHRA, CDR2 YSYEKL. The V and J ends lost 0 bases and 7 bases respectively, with 13 bases between them. The CDR3 DNA follows: TGCGCCAGCAGCCAAGATCTTTCAGGGAAGAATGAGCAGTTCTTC. Amino acid sequence: CASSQDLSGKNEQFF.

This chain uses TRBV15 with TRBJ1-5; D not certain. The CDR3 has 17 amino acids. The V end lost 3 bases, the J end lost 0 bases, and 15 bases lay between the germline ends. CDR1 and CDR2 from the germline V gene are LNHNV and YYDKDF (reference sequence). DNA of the CDR3: TGTGCCACCAGCAGGATTTACGAGCGTTATAGCAATCAGCCCCAGCATTTT. Encoded protein: CATSRIYERYSNQPQHF.

The chain combines TRBV5-6 with TRBJ2-1, with a possible D match to TRBD2 (5 bases). This CDR3 comprises 11 residues. V dropped 2 bases and J dropped 9 bases, with 6 bases sitting between them. CDR1 and CDR2 (germline): SGHDT, YYEEEE. This CDR3 is CASSFGGEQFF. The CDR3 coding sequence is TGTGCCAGCAGCTTTGGAGGTGAGCAGTTCTTC. The entire variable domain, with the rest obtained from reference TRBV5-6 and TRBJ2-1, is as follows: DAGVTQSPTHLIKTRGQQVTLRCSPKSGHDTVSWYQQALGQGPQFIFQYYEEEERQRGNFPDRFSGHQFPNYSSELNVNALLLGDSALYLCASSFGGEQFFGPGTRLTVL.

This chain connects TRBV27 to TRBJ2-1; perhaps TRBD1 as D (6 bases). V was clipped by 5 bases and J by 2 bases, with 10 bases between them. This CDR3 is 14 amino acids long. The germline V gene has CDR1 MNHEY and CDR2 SMNVEV (reference sequence). CDR3 loop: CASSRDRTYNEQFF. The DNA for the CDR3 is TGTGCCAGCAGTAGAGACAGGACCTACAATGAGCAGTTCTTC.

This rearrangement joins TRBV3-1 (or the pseudogene TRBV3-2) to TRBJ2-3; 8 nucleotides line up with TRBD1. The V segment lost 0 bases and the J segment 1 base; nucleotides outside the gene matches: 6. Germline V CDR1 and CDR2: LGHDT, YNNKEL (reference sequence). This CDR3 has 17 amino acids. In DNA form, the CDR3 reads TGTGCCAGCAGCCAAGATTTTCCGGGACAGGGCACAGATACGCAGTATTTT. Protein product: CASSQDFPGQGTDTQYF.

V gene TRBV6-5 combines with J gene TRBJ1-2; 10 bases align to TRBD1. The CDR3 has 15 amino acids. Germline loops: CDR1 MNHEY, CDR2 SVGAGI. The V segment lost 10 bases and the J segment 1 base; nucleotides outside the gene matches: 9. The CDR3 coding sequence is TGTGCCATCCGACCCGGGACAGGGGTTAACTATGGCTACACCTTC. Translated, it gives CAIRPGTGVNYGYTF.

The chain is built from TRBV6-5 and TRBJ1-1, with TRBD1 matching 8 bases. Trimming took 8 bases from V and 5 from J; bases not matched to a gene: 13. This CDR3 is built from 15 residues. Germline V lookup: CDR1 MNHEY, CDR2 SVGAGI. The CDR3 DNA sequence: TGTGCCAGCGGGACAGGATCCCCGATGGCGACTGAAGCTTTCTTT. Protein: CASGTGSPMATEAFF.

The J gene is TRBJ1-2, the V gene TRBV9; weak D call: TRBD1 (6 bases). CDR1 and CDR2 from the germline V gene are SGDLS and YYNGEE. V was trimmed by 4 bases and J by 8 bases, leaving 21 bases between them. CDR3 length equals 15 residues. In DNA, the CDR3 is TGTGCCAGCAGCATAAGCCCGGACAGTAAGGGAGGCTACACCTTC. Translation gives CASSISPDSKGGYTF.

The chain uses TRBV5-1 and TRBJ1-1; TRBD1 aligns across 8 bases. This CDR3 region has 15 residues. Germline CDR1 SGHRS, CDR2 YFSETQ. The V segment lost 4 bases and the J segment 1 base; nucleotides outside the gene matches: 6. CDR3 DNA sequence: TGCGCCAGCAGCACAATCCAGGGGGCGAACACTGAAGCTTTCTTT. This translates into CASSTIQGANTEAFF.

The CDR3 protein is CSASTGQGADDTQYF. CDR3 in DNA: TGCAGTGCTAGTACCGGACAGGGGGCTGACGATACGCAGTATTTT. V gene TRBV20-1 combines with J gene TRBJ2-3; 11 bases line up with TRBD1. The CDR3 runs 15 residues. J was trimmed by 6 bases and V by 3 bases; bases with no gene match: 8. Germline CDR1 reads DFQATT; CDR2 reads SNEGSKA (reference sequence).

This chain connects TRBV19 to TRBJ2-5; 7 bases line up with TRBD1. The germline gives CDR1 LNHDA, CDR2 SQIVND (reference sequence). The CDR3 covers 13 residues. J was trimmed by 3 bases and V by 5 bases; bases with no gene match: 3. The CDR3 here is CASSLTGEETQYF. CDR3 sequence (DNA): TGTGCCAGTAGTCTTACAGGGGAAGAGACCCAGTACTTC.

The chain recombines TRBV30 with TRBJ1-1; D is possibly TRBD1 (6 bases). Trimming stripped 5 bases from V and 7 bases from J, with 11 bases between. The CDR3 is 11 residues long. Germline V gene sequence: CDR1 GTSNPN, CDR2 SVGIG (reference sequence). DNA for the CDR3: TGTGCCTGGGGACAGATAATTGAAGCTTTCTTT. Protein sequence: CAWGQIIEAFF.